A single sample gave rise to the 26 T cell receptor beta chains below, sequenced in a study of Tregs in tolerant kidney transplant recipients. Data came from immunoSEQ multiplex PCR; TCRdb stores just in-frame clones and leaves some out. Its table lists 50,000 to 65,000 clones. The source was CD4+ T cells from blood, collected before the transplant. These receptors originate from a human donor who received a combined kidney and bone marrow transplant.

About this clone itself: The CDR3 extends 3 residues past the end of the read, so its final part is completed from the germline J gene. V is TRBV30 and J is TRBJ1-3; D is unclear. The CDR3 sequence is 15 residues long. Between the trimmed V and J ends, which lost 7 bases and 0 bases, there was a span of 16 bases. Germline CDR1 reads GTSNPN; CDR2 reads SVGIG (reference sequence). CDR3 protein: CAFPGGVSSGNTIYF. The CDR3 bases that were read are TGTGCCTTCCCCGGCGGGGTGAGCTCTGGAAACACC.

About this clone: The read halts 3 residues ahead of the CDR3 end, with the missing end drawn from the germline J gene. V gene TRBV5-6 combines with J gene TRBJ2-7; unclear D gene. CDR1 and CDR2 (germline): SGHDT, YYEEEE. Trimming removed 1 base at V and 0 bases at J, with 11 bases between. This CDR3 is built from 15 residues. The CDR3 protein is CASSLKQFSSYEQYF. CDR3 DNA (partial): TGTGCCAGCAGCTTGAAACAGTTCAGCTCCTACGAG. The full variable domain, completed using reference TRBV5-6 and TRBJ2-7, is DAGVTQSPTHLIKTRGQQVTLRCSPKSGHDTVSWYQQALGQGPQFIFQYYEEEERQRGNFPDRFSGHQFPNYSSELNVNALLLGDSALYLCASSLKQFSSYEQYFGPGTRLTVT.

With respect to this clone: The CDR3 extends 3 residues past the end of the read, so its final part is completed from the germline J gene. This chain uses TRBV6-2 or TRBV6-3 with TRBJ2-5, with a tentative D call TRBD2 (5 bases). This CDR3 contains 12 residues. In germline, CDR1 is MNHEY, CDR2 SVGEGT. V lost 2 bases and J 5 bases, leaving 6 bases between the germline ends. CDR3: CASSYRGETQYF. CDR3 DNA, as far as it was read: TGTGCCAGCAGTTACCGGGGTGAGACC.

Comment on this clone: The read halts 3 residues ahead of the CDR3 end, with the missing end drawn from the germline J gene. The chain couples TRBV6-2 or TRBV6-3 to TRBJ2-1; 7 nucleotides match TRBD2. This CDR3 region has 15 residues. Germline assignment: CDR1 MNHEY and CDR2 SVGEGT. The covered CDR3 bases are TGTAGCTCTAAAAGCGGGGCAGCCCGAGGCAATGAG. Its protein is CSSKSGAARGNE. The full CDR3 protein is CSSKSGAARGNEQFF.

About this clone itself: The read falls 3 residues short of the CDR3 end, and the missing part is taken from the germline J gene. The chain joins TRBV7-2 to TRBJ2-5; TRBD1 agrees at 7 bases. Trimming cost V 5 bases and J 4 bases; bases outside gene matches: 7. Germline loops: CDR1 SGHTA, CDR2 FQGNSA. This CDR3 region has 14 residues. The CDR3 loop is CASSLRTGRETQYF. The CDR3 DNA, read in part, is TGTGCCAGCAGCCTCCGGACAGGCCGAGAGACC.

About this clone: The read ends 3 residues before the CDR3 terminus; that terminus is restored from the germline J gene. The chain has TRBV7-8 and TRBJ2-5; no clear D. This CDR3 region has 14 residues. Germline-derived CDR1 and CDR2 are SGHVS and FQNEAQ. V gave up 4 bases and J gave up 1 base, with 10 bases separating them. The DNA read from the CDR3 is TGTGCCAGCAGCTCTACCCCGGGCCAAGAGACC. This encodes CASSSTPGQET. The whole CDR3 protein reads CASSSTPGQETQYF.

Turning to this clone: The read stops 3 residues short of the end of the CDR3; the missing end is completed from the germline J gene. V and J are TRBV7-2 and TRBJ1-3; D is uncertain. V gave up 4 bases and J gave up 0 bases, with 7 bases separating them. The CDR3 runs 14 residues. Germline assignment: CDR1 SGHTA and CDR2 FQGNSA. The CDR3 here is CASSSQDSGNTIYF. CDR3 bases read: TGTGCCAGCAGCTCTCAGGACTCTGGAAACACC.

With regard to this clone: Read coverage stops 3 residues before the CDR3 terminus; the germline J gene supplies the remainder. The chain uses TRBV30 and TRBJ2-1, with D possibly being TRBD2 (6 bases). The V gene's germline CDR1 is GTSNPN and CDR2 SVGIG (reference sequence). There are 15 residues in the CDR3. Trimming removed 0 bases from V and 7 bases from J, with 16 bases in between. Partial CDR3 DNA: TGTGCCTGGAGTGTACAGAGGCTAGCGTTAAATGAG. Translating gives CAWSVQRLALNE. From start to end, the CDR3 is CAWSVQRLALNEQFF. The whole variable domain, filled in from reference TRBV30 and TRBJ2-1, reads SQTIHQWPATLVQPVGSPLSLECTVEGTSNPNLYWYRQAAGRGLQLLFYSVGIGQISSEVPQNLSASRPQDRQFILSSKKLLLSDSGFYLCAWSVQRLALNEQFFGPGTRLTVL.

Turning to this clone: From the germline J gene comes the end of the CDR3, since the read stops 3 residues before it. The chain uses TRBV30 and TRBJ2-7; TRBD1 agrees at 7 bases. The V gene's germline CDR1 is GTSNPN and CDR2 SVGIG (reference sequence). V lost 6 bases and J lost 2; bases outside the gene matches: 4. CDR3 size: 12 residues. CDR3 amino acids: CACYRGTYEQYF. CDR3 bases read: TGTGCCTGCTACAGGGGAACCTACGAG.

Turning to this clone: The read finishes 3 residues shy of the CDR3 end, and the germline J gene is used to complete it. The rearrangement joins TRBV7-6 to TRBJ1-6; 9 bases are shared with TRBD1. V gave up 2 bases and J gave up 10 bases; unmatched junction bases: 12. The germline V gene has CDR1 SGHVS and CDR2 FNYEAQ. CDR3 length: 17 amino acids. CDR3 amino acids: CASSLQGRGQGNSPLHF. CDR3 DNA, as far as it was read: TGTGCCAGCAGCTTACAGGGCCGGGGACAGGGCAACTCACCC.

With regard to this clone: The read falls 3 residues short of the CDR3 end, and the missing part is taken from the germline J gene. The chain is built from TRBV5-6 and TRBJ1-4, with a tentative D call TRBD1 (6 bases). The V gene lost 0 bases and the J gene lost 5 bases, with 11 bases spanning the gap. The CDR3 covers 15 residues. Germline lookup yields CDR1 SGHDT and CDR2 YYEEEE. CDR3 sequence: CASSLGQVLNEKLFF. Incomplete CDR3 DNA: TGTGCCAGCAGCTTGGGACAGGTTCTGAATGAAAAA.

Notes on this clone: The sequenced fragment ends 3 residues before the CDR3 boundary, so the rest is inferred from the germline J gene. V is TRBV20-1 and J is TRBJ2-5, with TRBD2 matching 13 bases. Germline V gene data show CDR1 as DFQATT and CDR2 as SNEGSKA (reference sequence). The CDR3 totals 16 residues. The ends lost 5 bases at V and 1 base at J; junction bases unmatched: 7. CDR3 DNA (partial): TGCAGTGCTGGCGGGACTAGCGGGACCCGCCAAGAGACC. This encodes CSAGGTSGTRQET. The entire CDR3 protein is CSAGGTSGTRQETQYF.

Of note for this clone: The read ends 3 residues early relative to the CDR3; the germline J gene fills the gap. This chain uses TRBV5-1 with TRBJ1-2, with D unresolved. V was clipped by 4 bases and J by 5 bases, with 9 bases between them. The CDR3 has 12 residues. Germline V gene data show CDR1 as SGHRS and CDR2 as YFSETQ. The CDR3 reads CASSPQEYGYTF. The part of the CDR3 DNA that was read is TGCGCCAGCAGCCCCCAGGAGTATGGC.

CDR3 residues: CASAATGRRGYTF. The DNA read from the CDR3 is TGTGCCAGCGCTGCAACAGGGAGGAGAGGC. The chain joins TRBV6-2 or TRBV6-3 to TRBJ1-2; TRBD1 is a possible D gene (6 bases). The read finishes 3 residues shy of the CDR3 end, and the germline J gene is used to complete it. The germline V gene encodes CDR1 MNHEY and CDR2 SVGEGT. The CDR3 contains 13 residues.

A word on this clone: The missing CDR3 end, 3 residues past where the read stops, is filled in from the germline J gene. The chain joins TRBV19 to TRBJ2-1, with 8 bases matching TRBD2. The CDR3 extends over 17 amino acids. Germline V gene data show CDR1 as LNHDA and CDR2 as SQIVND (reference sequence). V shed 2 bases and J 6 bases; nucleotides not matched to a gene: 12. The DNA read from the CDR3 is TGTGCCAGTAGTATAAGCATAAGCGGGAGAAGCCCCAATGAG. Encoded protein: CASSISISGRSPNE. The full-length CDR3 reads as CASSISISGRSPNEQFF.

A note on this clone: Sequencing ends 3 residues short of the CDR3 end; the germline J gene provides the rest. This rearrangement joins TRBV30 to TRBJ1-6, with 8 bases lining up with TRBD1. CDR3 length equals 19 residues. The germline V gene has CDR1 GTSNPN and CDR2 SVGIG (reference sequence). The J segment lost 5 bases and the V segment lost 0 bases, leaving 15 bases of the junction unmatched. Partial CDR3 DNA: TGTGCCTGGAGTGTACAAGCAGGGGGCGCGGGTTTGGATAATTCACCC. Encoded protein: CAWSVQAGGAGLDNSP. The full-length CDR3 reads as CAWSVQAGGAGLDNSPLHF.

Comments on this clone: With the read ending 3 residues before the CDR3 end, the germline J gene is used to fill in that end. This chain links TRBV30 with TRBJ1-5, with TRBD1 as a possible D gene (5 bases). Germline-derived CDR1 and CDR2 are GTSNPN and SVGIG (reference sequence). The CDR3 is 12 amino acids. The ends were cut back, 2 bases at V and 7 bases at J, with 9 bases in the middle. The CDR3 DNA, read in part, is TGTGCCTGGAGTAGAGGGGCCCAGCCC. Amino acid sequence: CAWSRGAQP. The CDR3 as a whole reads CAWSRGAQPQHF.

Worth noting for this clone: Read data end 3 residues before the CDR3 end; the end is taken from the germline J gene. The chain links TRBV20-1 to TRBJ1-2; no clear D. Trimming stripped 4 bases from V and 4 bases from J, with 13 bases between. The CDR3 is 13 residues long. The V gene's germline CDR1 is DFQATT and CDR2 SNEGSKA (reference sequence). Partial CDR3 DNA: TGCAGTGCTACAAGTTTAGTCGGCTATGGC. This codes for CSATSLVGYG. The full-length CDR3 reads as CSATSLVGYGYTF.

With respect to this clone: The CDR3 end lies 3 residues beyond the end of the read and is filled in from the germline J gene. The V and J genes are TRBV7-2 and TRBJ2-1, with 7 bases matching TRBD1. This CDR3 is built from 14 residues. Trimming removed 7 bases from V and 3 bases from J; junction bases left unmatched: 6. Germline loops: CDR1 SGHTA, CDR2 FQGNSA. The sequenced CDR3 bases are TGTGCCAGCATCCGGGACAGAAACTACAATGAG. Amino acid sequence: CASIRDRNYNE. The whole CDR3 protein is CASIRDRNYNEQFF.

The covered CDR3 bases are TGCGCCAGCAGCTTGGATGCGGGGCAGCCC. Its protein product is CASSLDAGQP. The full CDR3 protein reads CASSLDAGQPQHF. The chain recombines TRBV5-1 with TRBJ1-5, with D hard to call. The observed sequence ends 3 residues before the CDR3 terminus, with the missing tail filled in from the germline J gene. The V end lost 0 bases, the J end lost 7 bases, and 8 bases lay between the germline ends. The germline V gene encodes CDR1 SGHRS and CDR2 YFSETQ. CDR3 length: 13 amino acids.

Concerning this clone itself: The read gets to within 3 residues of the CDR3 end, and the germline J gene fills in the rest. This chain connects TRBV11-2 to TRBJ1-4; D call uncertain. The CDR3 has 14 residues. In germline, CDR1 is SGHAT, CDR2 FQNNGV. Trimming pared 6 bases from V and 8 bases from J, leaving 16 bases between. The chain's CDR3 is CASSNPAVGEKLFF. The DNA read from the CDR3 is TGTGCCAGCAGTAACCCCGCGGTCGGAGAAAAA.

With regard to this clone: The CDR3 end is not reached by the read, which stops 3 residues before it; the germline J gene fills it in. V and J are TRBV19 and TRBJ2-2; either TRBD1 or TRBD2 may fit D (5 bases each). Trimming took off 6 bases at V and 0 bases at J, with 11 bases between the two ends. CDR1 and CDR2 from the germline V gene are LNHDA and SQIVND (reference sequence). The CDR3 runs to 15 residues. CDR3 sequence: CASSNRGANTGELFF. CDR3 bases read: TGTGCCAGTAGCAACAGAGGGGCGAACACCGGGGAG. Full variable domain (missing parts from reference TRBV19 and TRBJ2-2): DGGITQSPKYLFRKEGQNVTLSCEQNLNHDAMYWYRQDPGQGLRLIYYSQIVNDFQKGDIAEGYSVSREKKESFPLTVTSAQKNPTAFYLCASSNRGANTGELFFGEGSRLTVL.

About this clone itself: The observed sequence ends 3 residues before the CDR3 terminus, with the missing tail filled in from the germline J gene. This chain links TRBV2 with TRBJ1-1, with D tentatively TRBD1 (5 bases). CDR1 is SNHLY, CDR2 FYNNEI, per germline. V was pared by 4 bases and J by 1 base, with 7 bases between. This CDR3 has 13 amino acids. The sequenced CDR3 bases are TGTGCCAGCAGTGTTGGGGCGAACACTGAA. Its protein is CASSVGANTE. In full, the CDR3 reads CASSVGANTEAFF.

Worth noting for this clone: The sequenced fragment ends 3 residues before the CDR3 boundary, so the rest is inferred from the germline J gene. V usage is TRBV7-2 and J usage is TRBJ1-1, with 10 bases lining up with TRBD1. The CDR3 is 14 residues long. Germline V gene lookup returns CDR1 SGHTA and CDR2 FQGNSA. Here the CDR3 reads CASSLTPGQGEAFF. Incomplete CDR3 DNA: TGTGCCAGCAGCTTGACTCCGGGACAGGGGGAA.

As concerns this clone: The read gets to within 3 residues of the CDR3 end, and the germline J gene fills in the rest. This chain uses TRBV5-1 with TRBJ1-2, with D perhaps TRBD1 (5 bases). Germline V CDR1 and CDR2: SGHRS, YFSETQ. The CDR3 length is 13 residues. The part of the CDR3 DNA that was read is TGCGCCAGCAGCTTGGTGGAGGGGTTCGGC. It yields the protein CASSLVEGFG. The entire CDR3 sequence reads CASSLVEGFGYTF.

As for this clone: Read sequence stops 3 residues before the CDR3 end, and the germline J gene provides the missing end. The rearrangement uses TRBV30 and TRBJ2-5; TRBD2 matches 10 bases. Germline-derived CDR1 and CDR2 are GTSNPN and SVGIG (reference sequence). J lost 5 bases, V lost 3 bases, and 3 bases had no gene match. CDR3 length: 13 residues. CDR3 DNA, as far as it was read: TGTGCCTGGAGGCTAGCGGGAGTGGAGACC. It is translated as CAWRLAGVET. The whole CDR3 sequence is CAWRLAGVETQYF.